This T cell receptor beta chain emerged from a study of early T cells in non-severe SARS-CoV-2 infection. For the study at large: Chains were unpaired, as sequencing was done on bulk RNA from unsorted whole blood. Study observations and caveats: Matching with VDJdb favored anti-spike CD8 responses (missing private and CD4 specificities).

This clonotype was found many times. Its antigen is as yet unknown. CDR3 length: 19 residues. V was clipped by 0 bases and J by 2 bases; unmatched bases: 15. Germline V gene sequence: CDR1 DFQATT, CDR2 SNEGSKA (reference sequence). Individual cDNA molecules carried attached unique molecular identifiers. Via MiXCR, TCRdb re-called the 5' RACE reads, giving one row per CDR3 protein. The table lists tens of thousands of distinct CDR3 sequences, approximately 5% of them singletons, with around 23% in the top ten. Material for sequencing was whole blood. The receptor was derived from an adult who was a healthcare worker with PCR-confirmed SARS-CoV-2 infection or an uninfected control (not recorded which). This chain joins TRBV20-1 and TRBJ1-2; 10 positions agree with TRBD1. This CDR3 is CSARDLTPQPGQGNYGYTF. CDR3 nucleotides: TGCAGTGCTAGAGACCTGACACCCCAGCCGGGACAGGGGAACTATGGCTACACCTTC.